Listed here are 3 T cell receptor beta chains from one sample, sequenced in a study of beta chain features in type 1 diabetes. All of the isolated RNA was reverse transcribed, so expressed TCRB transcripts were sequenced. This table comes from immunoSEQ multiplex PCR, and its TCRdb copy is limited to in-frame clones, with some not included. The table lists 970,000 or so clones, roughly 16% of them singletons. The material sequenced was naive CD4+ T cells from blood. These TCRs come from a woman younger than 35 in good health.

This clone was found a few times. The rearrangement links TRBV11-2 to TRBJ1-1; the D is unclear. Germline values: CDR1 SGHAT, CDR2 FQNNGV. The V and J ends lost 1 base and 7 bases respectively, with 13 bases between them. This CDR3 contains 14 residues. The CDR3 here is CASSLAGVGVEAFF. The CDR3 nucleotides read TGTGCCAGCAGCTTAGCGGGCGTTGGGGTTGAAGCTTTCTTT.

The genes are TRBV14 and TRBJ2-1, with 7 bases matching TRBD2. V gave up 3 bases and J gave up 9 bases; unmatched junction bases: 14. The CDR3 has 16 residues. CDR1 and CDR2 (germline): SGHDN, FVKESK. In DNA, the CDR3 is TGTGCCAGCAGCCACCTTGGGGCGGGAGCGGTAAGTGAGCAGTTCTTC. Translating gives CASSHLGAGAVSEQFF.

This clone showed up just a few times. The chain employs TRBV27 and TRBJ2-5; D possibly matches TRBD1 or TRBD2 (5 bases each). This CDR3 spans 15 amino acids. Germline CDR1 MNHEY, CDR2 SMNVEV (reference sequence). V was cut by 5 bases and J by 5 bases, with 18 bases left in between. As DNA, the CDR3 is TGTGCCAGCAGTCCCAGACAGCCCCGCGGGGAGACCCAGTACTTC. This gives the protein CASSPRQPRGETQYF.